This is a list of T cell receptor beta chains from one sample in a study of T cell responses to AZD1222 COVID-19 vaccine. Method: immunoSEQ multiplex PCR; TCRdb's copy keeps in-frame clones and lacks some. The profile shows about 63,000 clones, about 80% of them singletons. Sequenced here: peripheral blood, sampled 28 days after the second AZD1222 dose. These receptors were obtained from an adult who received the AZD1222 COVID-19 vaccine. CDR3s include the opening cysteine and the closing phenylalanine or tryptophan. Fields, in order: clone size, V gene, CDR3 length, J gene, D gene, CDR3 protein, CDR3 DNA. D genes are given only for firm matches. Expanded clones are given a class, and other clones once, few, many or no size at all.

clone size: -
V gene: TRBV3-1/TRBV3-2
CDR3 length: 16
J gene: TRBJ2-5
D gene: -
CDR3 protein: CASSQGWDLGGETQYF
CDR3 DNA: TGTGCCAGCAGCCAAGGATGGGACCTGGGGGGAGAGACCCAGTACTTC

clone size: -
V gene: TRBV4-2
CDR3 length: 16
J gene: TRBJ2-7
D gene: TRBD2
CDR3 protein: CASSQDVTSGGYEQYF
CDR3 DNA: TGTGCCAGCAGCCAAGATGTGACTAGCGGGGGCTACGAGCAGTACTTC

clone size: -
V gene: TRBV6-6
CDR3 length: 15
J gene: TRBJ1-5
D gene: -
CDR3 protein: CASSYEPGGNQPQHF
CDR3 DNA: TGTGCCAGCAGTTATGAGCCGGGGGGCAATCAGCCCCAGCATTTT

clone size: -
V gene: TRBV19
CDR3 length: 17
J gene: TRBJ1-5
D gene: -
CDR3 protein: CASTGPSGQNSNQPQHF
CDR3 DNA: TGTGCCAGTACCGGGCCGTCAGGACAGAATAGCAATCAGCCCCAGCATTTT

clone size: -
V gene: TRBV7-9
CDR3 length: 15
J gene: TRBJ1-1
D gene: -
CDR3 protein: CASSFPDGRITEAFF
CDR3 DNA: TGTGCCAGCAGCTTTCCCGACGGTCGTATCACTGAAGCTTTCTTT

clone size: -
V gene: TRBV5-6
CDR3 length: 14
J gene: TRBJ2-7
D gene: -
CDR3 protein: CASSLVGLSYEQYF
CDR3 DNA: TGTGCCAGCAGCTTGGTTGGGTTATCCTACGAGCAGTACTTC

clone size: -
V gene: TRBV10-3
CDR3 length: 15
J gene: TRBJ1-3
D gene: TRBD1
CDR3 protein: CAIRRDRDSGNTIYF
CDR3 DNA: TGTGCCATCAGGCGGGACAGAGACTCTGGAAACACCATATATTTT

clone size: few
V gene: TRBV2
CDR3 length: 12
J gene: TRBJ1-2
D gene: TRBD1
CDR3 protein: CASRRTGAGYTF
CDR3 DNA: TGTGCCAGCAGGCGGACAGGGGCTGGCTACACCTTC

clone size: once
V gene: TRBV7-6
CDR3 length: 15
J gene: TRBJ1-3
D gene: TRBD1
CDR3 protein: CASSADRDSGNTIYF
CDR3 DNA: TGTGCCAGCAGCGCGGACAGGGACTCTGGAAACACCATATATTTT

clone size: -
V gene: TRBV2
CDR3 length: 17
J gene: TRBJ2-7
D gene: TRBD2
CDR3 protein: CASRGLAGSQASYEQYF
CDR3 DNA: TGTGCCAGCAGGGGGTTAGCGGGCAGCCAAGCATCCTACGAGCAGTACTTC

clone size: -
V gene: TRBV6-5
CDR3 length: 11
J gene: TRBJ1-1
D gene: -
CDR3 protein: CASTGRREAFF
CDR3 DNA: TGTGCCAGCACGGGTCGGAGGGAAGCTTTCTTT

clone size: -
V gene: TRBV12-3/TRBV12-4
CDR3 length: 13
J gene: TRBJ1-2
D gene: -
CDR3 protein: CASSLLGEDGYTF
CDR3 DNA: TGTGCCAGCAGTTTATTAGGGGAGGACGGCTACACCTTC

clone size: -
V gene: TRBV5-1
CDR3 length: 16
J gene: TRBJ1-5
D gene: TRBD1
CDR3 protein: CASSLEAGGTNQPQHF
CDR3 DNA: TGCGCCAGCAGCTTGGAGGCAGGGGGAACCAATCAGCCCCAGCATTTT

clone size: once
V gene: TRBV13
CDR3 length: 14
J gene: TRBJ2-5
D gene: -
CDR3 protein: CASSLMAHLATQYF
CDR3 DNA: TGTGCCAGCAGCTTAATGGCCCACCTGGCGACCCAGTACTTC

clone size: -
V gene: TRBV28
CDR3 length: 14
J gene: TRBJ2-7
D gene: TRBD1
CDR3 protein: CASSRTGFSYEQYF
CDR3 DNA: TGTGCCAGCAGCAGGACAGGCTTCTCCTACGAGCAGTACTTC

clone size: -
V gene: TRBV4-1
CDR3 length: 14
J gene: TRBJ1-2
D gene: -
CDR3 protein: CASSQDQGSYGYTF
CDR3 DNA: TGCGCCAGCAGCCAAGACCAAGGGTCCTATGGCTACACCTTC

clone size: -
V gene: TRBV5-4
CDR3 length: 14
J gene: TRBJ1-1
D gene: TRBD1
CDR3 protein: CASSFDRGRIEAFF
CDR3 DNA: TGTGCCAGCAGCTTCGACAGGGGGCGGATTGAAGCTTTCTTT

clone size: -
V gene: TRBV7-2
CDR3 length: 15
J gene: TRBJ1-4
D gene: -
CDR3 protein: CASSLGGGNGEKLFF
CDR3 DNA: TGTGCCAGCAGCTTAGGGGGGGGCAATGGTGAAAAACTGTTTTTT

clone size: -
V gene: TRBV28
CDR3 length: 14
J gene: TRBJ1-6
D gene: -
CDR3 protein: CASSLSLGNSPLHF
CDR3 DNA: TGTGCCAGCAGTTTATCCCTGGGCAATTCACCCCTCCACTTT

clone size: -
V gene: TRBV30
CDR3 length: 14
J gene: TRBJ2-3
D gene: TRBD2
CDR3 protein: CAWTHGGALDTQYF
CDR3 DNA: TGTGCCTGGACCCACGGGGGGGCCCTAGATACGCAGTATTTT

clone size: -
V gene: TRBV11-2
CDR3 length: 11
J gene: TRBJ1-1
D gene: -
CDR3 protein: CASSGQIEAFF
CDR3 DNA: TGTGCCAGCAGTGGACAGATTGAAGCTTTCTTT

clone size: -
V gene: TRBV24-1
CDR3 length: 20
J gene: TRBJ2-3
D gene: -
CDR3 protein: CATSDVEGRARGTSTDTQYF
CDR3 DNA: TGTGCCACCAGTGATGTGGAGGGGCGGGCCAGGGGTACTTCCACAGATACGCAGTATTTT

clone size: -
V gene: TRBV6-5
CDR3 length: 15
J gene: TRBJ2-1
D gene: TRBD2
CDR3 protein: CASSYSGGPYNEQFF
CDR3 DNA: TGTGCCAGCAGTTATAGCGGGGGGCCCTACAATGAGCAGTTCTTC

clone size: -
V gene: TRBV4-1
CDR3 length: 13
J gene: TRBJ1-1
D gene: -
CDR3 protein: CASSQDSASEAFF
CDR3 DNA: TGCGCCAGCAGCCAAGATTCAGCCTCGGAAGCTTTCTTT

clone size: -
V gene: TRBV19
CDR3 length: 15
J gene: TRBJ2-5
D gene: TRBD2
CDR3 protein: CASSILAGAQETQYF
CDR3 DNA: TGTGCCAGTAGTATCCTAGCGGGGGCTCAAGAGACCCAGTACTTC

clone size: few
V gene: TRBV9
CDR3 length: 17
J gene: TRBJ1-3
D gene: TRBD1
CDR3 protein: CASSGRDRGKTGNTIYF
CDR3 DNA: TGTGCCAGCAGCGGACGGGACAGGGGCAAAACTGGAAACACCATATATTTT

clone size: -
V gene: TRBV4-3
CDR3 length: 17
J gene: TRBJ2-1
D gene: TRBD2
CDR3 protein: CASSQETVRGGRDEQFF
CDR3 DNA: TGCGCCAGCAGCCAAGAAACTGTGCGGGGGGGCCGGGATGAGCAGTTCTTC

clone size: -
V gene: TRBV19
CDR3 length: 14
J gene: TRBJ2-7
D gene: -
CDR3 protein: CASSITPRGYEQYF
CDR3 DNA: TGTGCCAGTAGTATCACCCCCCGCGGTTACGAGCAGTACTTC

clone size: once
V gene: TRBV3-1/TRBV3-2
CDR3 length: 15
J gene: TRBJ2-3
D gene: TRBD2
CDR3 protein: CASTVAGGLTDTQYF
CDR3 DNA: TGTGCCAGCACAGTAGCGGGGGGGCTGACAGATACGCAGTATTTT

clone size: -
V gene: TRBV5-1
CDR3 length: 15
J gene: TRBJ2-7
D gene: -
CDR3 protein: CASSLATGTPYEQYF
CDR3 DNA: TGCGCCAGCAGCTTGGCCACAGGGACCCCCTACGAGCAGTACTTC

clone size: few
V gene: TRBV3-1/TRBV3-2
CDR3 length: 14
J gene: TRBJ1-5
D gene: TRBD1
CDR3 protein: CASSQDHETGPEHF
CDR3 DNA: TGTGCCAGCAGCCAAGACCACGAGACAGGGCCTGAGCATTTT

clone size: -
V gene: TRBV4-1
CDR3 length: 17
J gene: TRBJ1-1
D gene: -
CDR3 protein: CASSQGVKGPRGTEAFF
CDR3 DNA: TGCGCCAGCAGCCAAGGGGTAAAGGGACCCCGCGGCACTGAAGCTTTCTTT

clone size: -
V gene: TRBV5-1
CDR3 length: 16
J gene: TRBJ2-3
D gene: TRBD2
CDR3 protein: CASSLQVGGSTDTQYF
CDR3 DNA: TGCGCCAGCAGCTTGCAAGTCGGGGGGAGCACAGATACGCAGTATTTT

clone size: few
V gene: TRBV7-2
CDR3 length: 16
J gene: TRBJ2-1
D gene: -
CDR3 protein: CASNNPGLFSYNEQFF
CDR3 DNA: TGTGCCAGCAACAACCCGGGCCTCTTCTCCTACAATGAGCAGTTCTTC

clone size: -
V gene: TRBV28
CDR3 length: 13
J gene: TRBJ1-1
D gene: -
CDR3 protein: CATLPALNTEAFF
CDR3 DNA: TGTGCCACCCTACCGGCCTTGAACACTGAAGCTTTCTTT

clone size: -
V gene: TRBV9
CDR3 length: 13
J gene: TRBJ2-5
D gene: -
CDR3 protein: CASSVVAEETQYF
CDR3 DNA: TGTGCCAGCAGCGTAGTGGCAGAAGAGACCCAGTACTTC

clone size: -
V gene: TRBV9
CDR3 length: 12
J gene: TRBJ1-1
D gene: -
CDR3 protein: CATKNMNTEAFF
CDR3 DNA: TGTGCCACCAAAAATATGAACACTGAAGCTTTCTTT

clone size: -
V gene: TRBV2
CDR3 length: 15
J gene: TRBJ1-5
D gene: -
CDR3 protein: CASRDRILSNQPQHF
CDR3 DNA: TGTGCCAGCAGAGACAGGATACTTAGCAATCAGCCCCAGCATTTT

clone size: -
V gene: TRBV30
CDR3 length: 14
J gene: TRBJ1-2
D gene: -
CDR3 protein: CAWSGGEQNYGYTF
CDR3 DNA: TGTGCCTGGAGTGGGGGGGAACAGAACTATGGCTACACCTTC

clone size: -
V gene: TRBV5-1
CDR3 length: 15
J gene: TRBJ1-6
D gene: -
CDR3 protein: CASSIQGGSNSPLHF
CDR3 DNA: TGCGCCAGCAGCATACAGGGAGGTAGTAATTCACCCCTCCACTTT

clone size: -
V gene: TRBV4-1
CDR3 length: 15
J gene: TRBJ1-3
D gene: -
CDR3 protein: CASSPLRATGNTIYF
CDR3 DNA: TGCGCCAGCAGCCCGCTCCGGGCAACTGGAAACACCATATATTTT

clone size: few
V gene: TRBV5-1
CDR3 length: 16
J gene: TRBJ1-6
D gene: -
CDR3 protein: CASSLGIGGVNSPLHF
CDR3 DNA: TGCGCCAGCAGCCTAGGGATTGGGGGGGTTAATTCACCCCTCCACTTT

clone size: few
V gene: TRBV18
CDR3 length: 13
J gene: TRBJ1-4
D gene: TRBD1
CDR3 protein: CASSRDRGEKLFF
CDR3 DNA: TGTGCCAGCTCACGAGACAGGGGCGAAAAACTGTTTTTT

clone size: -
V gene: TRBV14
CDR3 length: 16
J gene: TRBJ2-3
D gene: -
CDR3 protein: CASSLYLGPSTDTQYF
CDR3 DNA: TGTGCCAGCAGCCTTTATTTGGGACCCAGCACAGATACGCAGTATTTT

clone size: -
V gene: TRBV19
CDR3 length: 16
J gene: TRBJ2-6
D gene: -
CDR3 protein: CASSMAGHSGANVLTF
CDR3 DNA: TGTGCCAGTAGTATGGCAGGGCACTCTGGGGCCAACGTCCTGACTTTC

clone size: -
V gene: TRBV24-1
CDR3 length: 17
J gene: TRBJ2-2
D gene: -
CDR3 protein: CATSDPKARASTGELFF
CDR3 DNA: TGTGCCACCAGTGATCCCAAGGCTAGGGCGAGCACCGGGGAGCTGTTTTTT

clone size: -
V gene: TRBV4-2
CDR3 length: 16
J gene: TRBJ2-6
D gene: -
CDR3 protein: CASSPRESSGANVLTF
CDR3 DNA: TGTGCCAGCAGCCCCAGGGAAAGCTCTGGGGCCAACGTCCTGACTTTC

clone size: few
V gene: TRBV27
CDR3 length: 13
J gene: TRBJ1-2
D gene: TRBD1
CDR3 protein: CASRSGTGSSYTF
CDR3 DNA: TGTGCCAGCAGGAGCGGGACAGGCTCGAGCTACACCTTC

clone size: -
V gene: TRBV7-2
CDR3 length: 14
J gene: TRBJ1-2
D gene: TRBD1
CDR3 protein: CASSFQDRAGSYTF
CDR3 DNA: TGTGCCAGCAGCTTCCAGGACAGGGCTGGTAGCTACACCTTC

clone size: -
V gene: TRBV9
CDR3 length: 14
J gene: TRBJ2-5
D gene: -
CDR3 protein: CASSVAPSGETQYF
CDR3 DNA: TGTGCCAGCAGCGTAGCCCCTAGTGGAGAGACCCAGTACTTC

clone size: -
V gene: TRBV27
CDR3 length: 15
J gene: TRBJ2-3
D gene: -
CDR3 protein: CASSYALRSTDTQYF
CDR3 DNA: TGTGCCAGCAGTTATGCACTCAGGAGCACAGATACGCAGTATTTT

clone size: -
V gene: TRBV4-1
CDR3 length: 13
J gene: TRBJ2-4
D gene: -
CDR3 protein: CASSQGEGYIQYF
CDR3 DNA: TGCGCCAGCAGCCAAGGTGAGGGGTACATTCAGTACTTC

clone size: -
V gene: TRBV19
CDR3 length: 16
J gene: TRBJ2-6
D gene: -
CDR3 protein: CASSMGFVSGANVLTF
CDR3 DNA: TGTGCCAGTAGTATGGGGTTCGTCTCTGGGGCCAACGTCCTGACTTTC

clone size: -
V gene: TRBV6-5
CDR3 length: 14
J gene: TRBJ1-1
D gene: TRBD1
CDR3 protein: CASSYPGQGVEAFF
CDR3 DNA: TGTGCCAGCAGTTACCCGGGACAGGGGGTTGAAGCTTTCTTT

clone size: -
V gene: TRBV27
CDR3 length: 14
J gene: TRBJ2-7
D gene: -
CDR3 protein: CASSLAGHSYEQYF
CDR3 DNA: TGTGCCAGCAGTTTAGCAGGTCACTCCTACGAGCAGTACTTC